A selection of T cell receptor beta chains follows, all from one sample in a study of blood T cell repertoires in COVID-19. Assay: immunoSEQ multiplex PCR; the TCRdb copy retains only in-frame clones and omits some. The sample carries 40,000 to 55,000 clones, more than 90% recorded once. The source material was peripheral blood. The source of these receptors is a woman aged 80 or older with acute or convalescent COVID-19. CDR3s include the opening cysteine and the closing phenylalanine or tryptophan. The D gene is left open where the match is weak. Size is stated for part of the rows, as once, few or many counts, or as a class when the clone is expanded.

15 | TRBD2 | . | TRBJ2-1 | TRBV5-1 | CASSLVLAGNNEQFF | TGCGCCAGCAGCTTGGTACTAGCGGGAAACAATGAGCAGTTCTTC
11 | . | . | TRBJ2-1 | TRBV4-3 | CSPSMCDEQFF | TGCTCGCCCTCTATGTGCGATGAGCAGTTCTTC
17 | . | . | TRBJ2-3 | TRBV11-3 | CASSLGRLAGYTDTQYF | TGTGCCAGCAGCTTAGGAAGGCTGGCGGGATACACAGATACGCAGTATTTT
18 | . | . | TRBJ1-2 | TRBV2 | CASSEAGWGHDEDYGYTF | TGTGCCAGCAGTGAAGCGGGGTGGGGGCATGACGAAGACTATGGCTACACCTTC
14 | . | . | TRBJ2-3 | TRBV11-1 | CASSLSQGADTQYF | TGTGCCAGCAGCCTTTCTCAAGGGGCGGATACGCAGTATTTT
16 | . | . | TRBJ2-3 | TRBV7-2 | CASSLPGDTFTDTQYF | TGTGCCAGCAGCTTGCCGGGAGACACGTTCACAGATACGCAGTATTTT
19 | TRBD2 | once | TRBJ2-1 | TRBV9 | CASSVVGEGLAGPYNEQFF | TGTGCCAGCAGCGTAGTAGGGGAGGGCCTAGCGGGCCCTTACAATGAGCAGTTCTTC
16 | TRBD2 | . | TRBJ2-1 | TRBV2 | CARAQASGRQLGEQFF | TGTGCCAGGGCTCAGGCTAGCGGGAGACAGCTGGGTGAGCAGTTCTTC
17 | TRBD1 | . | TRBJ2-5 | TRBV5-1 | CASSLGTTGTGIETQYF | TGCGCCAGCAGCTTGGGGACTACCGGGACAGGGATCGAGACCCAGTACTTC
11 | . | . | TRBJ2-1 | TRBV11-3 | CASSLGREQFF | TGTGCCAGCAGCCTAGGTCGTGAGCAGTTCTTC
15 | TRBD1 | . | TRBJ1-6 | TRBV14 | CASSQDRAGGSPLHF | TGTGCCAGCAGCCAAGACAGGGCAGGGGGTTCACCCCTCCACTTT
16 | . | . | TRBJ1-2 | TRBV18 | CASSRNRDIADYGYTF | TGTGCCAGCTCACGGAATAGGGACATCGCGGACTATGGCTACACCTTC
15 | . | . | TRBJ1-5 | TRBV19 | CASQSDGSSNQPQHF | TGTGCCAGCCAGAGTGACGGGAGTAGCAATCAGCCCCAGCATTTT
15 | TRBD1 | . | TRBJ2-7 | TRBV5-6 | CASSLDFGQGSEQYF | TGTGCCAGCAGCTTGGATTTCGGACAGGGGTCCGAGCAGTACTTC
15 | . | . | TRBJ1-6 | TRBV3-1/TRBV3-2 | CASSPGTVGHSPLHF | TGTGCCAGCAGCCCCGGGACTGTGGGTCACTCACCCCTCCACTTT
15 | TRBD1 | . | TRBJ1-3 | TRBV30 | CAWSETGTAKNTIYF | TGTGCCTGGAGCGAAACCGGGACAGCGAAAAACACCATATATTTT
15 | TRBD2 | . | TRBJ2-7 | TRBV5-4 | CASSGQAGGPSEQYF | TGTGCCAGCAGCGGGCAAGCGGGAGGGCCTTCCGAGCAGTACTTC
15 | . | . | TRBJ1-1 | TRBV19 | CASFMAGGLSTEAFF | TGTGCCAGTTTTATGGCGGGCGGATTGAGCACTGAAGCTTTCTTT
15 | TRBD2 | . | TRBJ2-5 | TRBV18 | CASSPLAAIQETQYF | TGTGCCAGCTCACCCCTAGCGGCCATCCAAGAGACCCAGTACTTC
16 | . | . | TRBJ1-2 | TRBV7-2 | CASSLSSGRGAYGYTF | TGTGCCAGCAGCTTATCCTCGGGGAGGGGGGCTTATGGCTACACCTTC
16 | TRBD1 | . | TRBJ1-1 | TRBV28 | CASSSSGTGAGTEAFF | TGTGCCAGCAGTTCCTCCGGGACAGGGGCGGGAACTGAAGCTTTCTTT
14 | TRBD1 | . | TRBJ1-2 | TRBV19 | CASSPTGVNYGYTF | TGTGCCAGTAGCCCTACAGGGGTCAACTATGGCTACACCTTC
15 | . | . | TRBJ2-5 | TRBV5-4 | CASSLEDNPGETQYF | TGTGCCAGCAGCTTGGAGGACAATCCCGGGGAGACCCAGTACTTC
17 | TRBD2 | . | TRBJ2-2 | TRBV9 | CASSGVTGTSYSGELFF | TGTGCCAGCAGCGGCGTCACCGGGACTAGCTATTCCGGGGAGCTGTTTTTT
14 | . | . | TRBJ1-1 | TRBV29-1 | CSVSLGQRNTEAFF | TGCAGCGTTTCATTAGGACAGAGGAACACTGAAGCTTTCTTT
12 | . | . | TRBJ1-1 | TRBV12-5 | CASGLREGRAFF | TGTGCTAGTGGTTTGAGGGAGGGGCGGGCTTTCTTT
13 | . | . | TRBJ1-1 | TRBV7-9 | CASSLDRVTEAFF | TGTGCCAGCAGCTTAGATCGGGTTACTGAAGCTTTCTTT